The clone carrying this TCR beta chain was observed a few times. A single record per CDR3 protein comes from TCRdb applying MiXCR to the RT-PCR reads. The sample has around 700,000 distinct CDR3 sequences; approximately 15% are singletons. This CDR3 has 17 amino acids. Trimming took off 5 bases at V and 0 bases at J, with 14 bases between the two ends. CDR1 and CDR2 from the germline V gene are SGHVS and FNYEAQ. Material: memory CD4+ T cells from blood. The chain employs TRBV7-6 and TRBJ2-6; a possible D gene is TRBD2 (5 bases). This TCR was sampled from a female donor in good health, serving as a healthy control. This chain's CDR3 is CASSPPGRGSGANVLTF. The CDR3 bases are TGTGCCAGCAGCCCGCCAGGACGGGGCTCTGGGGCCAACGTCCTGACTTTC.